The clone carrying this T cell receptor beta chain was counted between two and nine times. The sample is drawn from a study of T-cell reconstitution after alpha-beta-depleted transplantation in children. The library targeted TCRbeta and was prepared with unique molecular identifiers. TCRdb redid the calling of the PCR reads with MiXCR, one entry per CDR3 protein. The data contain almost 600,000 distinct CDR3 sequences, 25% to 30% of them singletons. The ends were cut back, 6 bases at V and 5 bases at J, with 14 bases in the middle. Germline CDR1 DFQATT, CDR2 SNEGSKA (reference sequence). The CDR3 contains 12 residues.

The sample in question was PBMCs, obtained before TCRalphabeta/CD19-depleted stem cell transplant. The chain couples TRBV20-1 to TRBJ2-7; D possibly corresponds to TRBD1 (7 bases). The TCR was taken from a boy in the first two years of life with Wiskott-Aldrich syndrome, due to receive a stem cell transplant. CDR3 in DNA: TGCAGTGCCCAAGGGGGCGGGAACGAGCAGTACTTC. Residues: CSAQGGGNEQYF.